The clone carrying this TCR beta chain was seen a few times. Germline loops: CDR1 LNHDA, CDR2 SQIVND (reference sequence). CDR3 size: 14 residues. V gave up 1 base and J gave up 2 bases, with 9 bases separating them. The data derive from a study of blood T cell repertoires in COVID-19. Across the study: Both acute and convalescent COVID-19 samples were obtained from the United States, Italy and Spain. T cells, B-cell-depleted T cells, or PBMCs supplied cDNA or gDNA.

How the authors handled the data: The assay estimated nucleated cells by amplifying reference gene primers. TCRdb's table, derived via immunoSEQ multiplex PCR, lists solely in-frame clones and lacks some. That table supplies the V and J calls and clone size; D and trimming were determined from the DNA. The table includes roughly 97,000 clones, about nine tenths detected once. This chain connects TRBV19 to TRBJ2-7; D is ambiguous. The receptor was isolated from a man in his fifties or sixties with acute or convalescent COVID-19. The sample comprised peripheral blood. Here the CDR3 DNA reads TGTGCCAGTAGTATAGCCCCAGGCACCTACGAGCAGTACTTC. Protein: CASSIAPGTYEQYF.